The T cell receptor (beta chain) described here comes from a study of shared clonotypes between healthy human individuals. Study-wide findings and caveats: Sequencing of the sorted subsets was shown by rarefaction to be incomplete despite large depth.

The protocol was immunoSEQ multiplex PCR, while the TCRdb copy is restricted to in-frame clones and leaves out a portion. Of 1.6 million or so clones listed, about 98.5% are singletons. The CDR3 totals 13 residues. V was pared by 0 bases and J by 7 bases, with 10 bases between. The germline V gene has CDR1 SGDLS and CDR2 YYNGEE. This clone has a single count. The antigen remains unidentified. The V gene is TRBV9, the J gene TRBJ2-5; D gene unclear. The receptor's source is a man aged 25 to 45 in good health. Sequences were obtained from naive CD4+ T cells sorted from blood. Regarding subset: CD45RA+ positively selected. In DNA form, the CDR3 reads TGTGCCAGCAGCGTAGGAACCTTAGCGACCCAGTACTTC. It specifies CASSVGTLATQYF.